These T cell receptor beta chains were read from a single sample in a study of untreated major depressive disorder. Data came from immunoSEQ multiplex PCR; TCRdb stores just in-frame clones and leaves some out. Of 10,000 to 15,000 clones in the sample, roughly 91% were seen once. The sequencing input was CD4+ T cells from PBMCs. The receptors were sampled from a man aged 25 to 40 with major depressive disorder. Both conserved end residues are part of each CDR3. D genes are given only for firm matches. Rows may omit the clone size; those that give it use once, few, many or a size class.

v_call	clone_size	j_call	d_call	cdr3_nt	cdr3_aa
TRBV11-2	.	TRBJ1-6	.	TGTGCCAGCAGCTTATTTCTCCAGGGGAATTCACCCCTCCACTTT	CASSLFLQGNSPLHF
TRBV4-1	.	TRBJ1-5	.	TGCGCCAGCAGCCAAGATGGCCATTTTAATCAGCCCCAGCATTTT	CASSQDGHFNQPQHF
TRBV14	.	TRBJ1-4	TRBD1	TGTGCCAGCAGCTTCCTCGGGACAGGGGATGAAAAACTGTTTTTT	CASSFLGTGDEKLFF
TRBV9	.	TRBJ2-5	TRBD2	TGTGCCAGCAGCGTAGGGGAAACTAGCGGGGGGGAGACCCAGTACTTC	CASSVGETSGGETQYF
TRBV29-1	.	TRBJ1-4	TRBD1	TGCAGCGCAGTCATCCCGGGACAGGGGGGTAATGAAAAACTGTTTTTT	CSAVIPGQGGNEKLFF
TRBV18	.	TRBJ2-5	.	TGTGCCAGCTCACCAGTATTCGCGCCCCAAGAGACCCAGTACTTC	CASSPVFAPQETQYF
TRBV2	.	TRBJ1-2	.	TGTGCCAGCAGGTCCGGGACGGTATATGGCTACACCTTC	CASRSGTVYGYTF
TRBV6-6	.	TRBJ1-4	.	TGTGCCAGCAGTCTGGACTGGAATGAAAAACTGTTTTTT	CASSLDWNEKLFF
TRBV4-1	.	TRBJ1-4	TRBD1	TGCGCCAGCAGCCAGGGGACAGGGGGCTTTTTGGGTGAAAAACTGTTTTTT	CASSQGTGGFLGEKLFF
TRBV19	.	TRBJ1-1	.	TGTGCCAGTAGAGCACAGGTGCCTAACACTGAAGCTTTCTTT	CASRAQVPNTEAFF
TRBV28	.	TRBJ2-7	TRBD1	TGTGCCAGCAGTTGGGACAGGGCCTACGAGCAGTACTTC	CASSWDRAYEQYF
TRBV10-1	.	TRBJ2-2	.	TGCGCCAGCAGACTTCCCCGCAGCGCGAACACCGGGGAGCTGTTTTTT	CASRLPRSANTGELFF
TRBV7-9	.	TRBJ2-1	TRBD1	TGTGCCAGCAGCCGAGGGACAGGGGATGAGCAGTTCTTC	CASSRGTGDEQFF
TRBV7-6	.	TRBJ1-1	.	TGTGCCAGCAGCTTACGGGTAGTGAACACTGAAGCTTTCTTT	CASSLRVVNTEAFF
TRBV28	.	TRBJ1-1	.	TGTGCCAGCAGTTTACCCTACCAGAACACTGAAGCTTTCTTT	CASSLPYQNTEAFF
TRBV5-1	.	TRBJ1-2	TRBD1	TGCGCCAGCAGCTTGGGACAGGGAGGTAGTGGCTACACCTTC	CASSLGQGGSGYTF
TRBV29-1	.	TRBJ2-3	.	TGCAGCGTTGATCGGCAGGGTGACTCTAGCACAGATACGCAGTATTTT	CSVDRQGDSSTDTQYF
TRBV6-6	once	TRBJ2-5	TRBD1	TGTGCCAGCAAACTAACCGGGACAGTAGAGACCCAGTACTTC	CASKLTGTVETQYF
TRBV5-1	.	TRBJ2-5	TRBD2	TGCGCCAGCAGCGGGACTAGCAGAGAGACCCAGTACTTC	CASSGTSRETQYF
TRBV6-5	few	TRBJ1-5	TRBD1	TGTGCCAGCCGCCAGGGGGGGAATCAGCCCCAGCATTTT	CASRQGGNQPQHF
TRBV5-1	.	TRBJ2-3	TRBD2	TGCGCCAGCAGCCGGACTAGCGGGGGGAGGGCAGATACGCAGTATTTT	CASSRTSGGRADTQYF
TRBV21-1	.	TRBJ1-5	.	TGTGCCAGCCTTAGTCGGCCCCAGCATTTT	CASLSRPQHF
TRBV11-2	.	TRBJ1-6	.	TGTGCCAGCAGCTTAGATGCTGCGGTACAGTCACCCCTCCACTTT	CASSLDAAVQSPLHF
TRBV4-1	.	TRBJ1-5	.	TGCGCCAGCAGCCAAGACATGGATCAGCCCCAGCATTTT	CASSQDMDQPQHF
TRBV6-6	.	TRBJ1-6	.	TGTGCCAGCAGTTCACTTCAGGCAGGAACTTCACCCCTCCACTTT	CASSSLQAGTSPLHF
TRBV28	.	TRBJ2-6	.	TGTGCCAGCAGTTTAGGTTTGGGCTCTGGGGCCAACGTCCTGACTTTC	CASSLGLGSGANVLTF
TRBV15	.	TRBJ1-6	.	TGTGCCACCAGCGGGTTGGGCAGGCCCCTCCACTTT	CATSGLGRPLHF
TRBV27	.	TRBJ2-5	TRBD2	TGTGCCAGCAGTAACGGACTAGCGGCGTTTACGACCCAGTACTTC	CASSNGLAAFTTQYF
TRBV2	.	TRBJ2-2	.	TGTGCCAGCAAGGGTTCAGGGGTGAACACCGGGGAGCTGTTTTTT	CASKGSGVNTGELFF
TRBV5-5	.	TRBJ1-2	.	TGTGCCAGCAGACCAGGAAGTTATGGCTACACCTTC	CASRPGSYGYTF
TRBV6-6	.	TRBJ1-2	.	TGTGCCAGCAGCTTCTCTCGGGTGACCAACTATGGCTACACCTTC	CASSFSRVTNYGYTF
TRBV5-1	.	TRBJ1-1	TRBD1	TGCGCCAGGAACAGTGCCCGGGACAGGGTTACGAACACTGAAGCTTTCTTT	CARNSARDRVTNTEAFF
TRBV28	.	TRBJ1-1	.	TGTGCCAGCAGTTTAGTGAACACTGAAGCTTTCTTT	CASSLVNTEAFF
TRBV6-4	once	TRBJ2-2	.	TGTGCCAGCAGTGAGAGGGACACCGGGGAGCTGTTTTTT	CASSERDTGELFF
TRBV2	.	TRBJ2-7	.	TGTGCCAGCAGTGAACATCAAGGGCAACACGAGCAGTACTTC	CASSEHQGQHEQYF
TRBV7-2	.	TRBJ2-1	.	TGTGCCAGCAGCTTCTCTGGGACTTCTTACAATGAGCAGTTCTTC	CASSFSGTSYNEQFF